What follows is one TCR beta chain and its context. The data were obtained in a study of T cell changes during pregnancy in multiple sclerosis. Sequencing was performed with immunoSEQ multiplex PCR; in TCRdb, only in-frame clones are kept and a portion is missing. Counted here are 90,000 to 120,000 clones, 94% occurring once; the ten biggest clones make up about 0.9%. This TCR was sampled from a female donor with multiple sclerosis, enrolled in a pregnancy study. The material sequenced was peripheral blood, taken before pregnancy.

The CDR3: CASSLGTGVFGKLFF. In DNA, the CDR3 is TGTGCCAGCAGTTTGGGAACAGGGGTATTCGGAAAACTGTTTTTT. This chain connects TRBV6-5 to TRBJ1-4; TRBD1 aligns across 7 bases. Germline assignment: CDR1 MNHEY and CDR2 SVGAGI. This CDR3 spans 15 amino acids. Trimming took 4 bases from V and 10 from J; bases not matched to a gene: 12.